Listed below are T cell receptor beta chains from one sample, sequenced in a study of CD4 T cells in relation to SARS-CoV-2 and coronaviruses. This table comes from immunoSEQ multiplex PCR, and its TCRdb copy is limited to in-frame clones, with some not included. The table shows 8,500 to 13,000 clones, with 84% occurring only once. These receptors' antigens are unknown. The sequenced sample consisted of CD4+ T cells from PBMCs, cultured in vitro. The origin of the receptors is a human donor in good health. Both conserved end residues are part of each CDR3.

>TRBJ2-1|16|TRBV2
CASSEASGRSYNEQFF
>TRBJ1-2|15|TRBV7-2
CASSFGQGANYGYTF
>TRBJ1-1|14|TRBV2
CASCRAGLNTEAFF
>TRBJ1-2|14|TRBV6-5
CASSRGEGLNGYTF
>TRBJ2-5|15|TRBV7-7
CASSPMGQSQETQYF
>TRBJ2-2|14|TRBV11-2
CASSTGTYTGELFF
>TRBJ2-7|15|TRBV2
CASSALVGGDYEQYF
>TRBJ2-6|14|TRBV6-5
CASSWGSGANVLTF
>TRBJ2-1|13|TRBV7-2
CASSFGQGNEQFF
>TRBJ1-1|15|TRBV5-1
CASSRGAGEDTEAFF
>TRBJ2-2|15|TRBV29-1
CSASSFLPNTGELFF
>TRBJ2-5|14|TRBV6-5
CASTRSGAQETQYF
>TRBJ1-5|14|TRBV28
CASRPSGTGQPQHF
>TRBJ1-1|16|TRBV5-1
CASSLDTQGGNTEAFF
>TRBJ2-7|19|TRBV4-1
CASSQVRGNRYSRPYEQYF
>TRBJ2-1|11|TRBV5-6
CASSSYNEQFF
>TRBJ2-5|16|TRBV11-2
CASSLGGGARGETQYF
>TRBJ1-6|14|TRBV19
CASSIGTTNSPLHF
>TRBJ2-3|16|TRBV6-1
CASSEAGGSFTDTQYF
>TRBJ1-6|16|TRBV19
CASRSFAGGRDSPLHF
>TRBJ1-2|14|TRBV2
CASKLIGGSKGYTF
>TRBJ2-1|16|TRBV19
CASSSMGRGAYNEQFF